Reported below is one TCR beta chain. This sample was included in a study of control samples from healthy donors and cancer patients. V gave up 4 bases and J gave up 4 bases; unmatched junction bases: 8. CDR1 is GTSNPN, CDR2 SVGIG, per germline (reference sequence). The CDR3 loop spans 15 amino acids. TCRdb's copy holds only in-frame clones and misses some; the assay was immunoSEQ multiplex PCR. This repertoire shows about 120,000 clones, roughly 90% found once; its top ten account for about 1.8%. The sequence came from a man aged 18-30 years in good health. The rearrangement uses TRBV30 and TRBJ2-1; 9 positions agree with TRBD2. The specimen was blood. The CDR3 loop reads CAWKGGRGAYNEQFF. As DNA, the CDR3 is TGTGCCTGGAAGGGCGGGAGGGGTGCTTACAATGAGCAGTTCTTC.